Below, 22 T cell receptor beta chains from the same sample are listed, as sequenced in a study of shared clonotypes between healthy human individuals. The assay was immunoSEQ multiplex PCR, and TCRdb's table has in-frame clones only and misses some. Counted here are 190,000 or so clones, 66% occurring once; the ten biggest clones make up about 10%. The sequenced sample was memory CD4+ T cells sorted from blood. Subset given: CD45RA-negative fraction. These receptors were obtained from a man younger than 45 in good health.

The V gene is TRBV5-1, the J gene TRBJ2-3, with D tentatively TRBD1 or TRBD2 (5 bases each). Germline values: CDR1 SGHRS, CDR2 YFSETQ. Trimming took off 4 bases at V and 1 base at J, with 19 bases between the two ends. CDR3 length equals 17 residues. The CDR3 sequence is CASSQLGLGDRTDTQYF. The CDR3 region has the DNA TGCGCCAGCAGCCAATTGGGGCTGGGGGATCGCACAGATACGCAGTATTTT. Full variable domain (outside the CDR3, taken from reference TRBV5-1 and TRBJ2-3): KAGVTQTPRYLIKTRGQQVTLSCSPISGHRSVSWYQQTPGQGLQFLFEYFSETQRNKGNFPGRFSGRQFSNSRSEMNVSTLELGDSALYLCASSQLGLGDRTDTQYFGPGTRLTVL.

The chain combines TRBV18 with TRBJ2-7; D not certain. Germline V gives CDR1 KGHSH, CDR2 LQKENI. CDR3 length: 13 amino acids. With 0 bases removed from V and 4 bases from J, the gap between germline ends came to 7 bases. The CDR3: CASSPPGAYEQYF. CDR3 sequence (DNA): TGTGCCAGCTCACCACCGGGCGCTTACGAGCAGTACTTC.

This clone came up a few times. The V call is TRBV5-5, the J call TRBJ1-3; D gene unclear. The germline V gene encodes CDR1 SGHKS and CDR2 YYEKEE (reference sequence). The CDR3 extends over 15 amino acids. V was cut by 1 base and J by 7 bases, with 15 bases left in between. The CDR3 region has the DNA TGTGCCAGCAGCTTGCATGGTCCAGCTTCGAACACCATATATTTT. Amino acids: CASSLHGPASNTIYF.

The chain joins TRBV10-3 to TRBJ2-2; D call uncertain. The CDR3 spans 16 residues. Between the trimmed V and J ends, which lost 4 bases and 5 bases, there was a span of 17 bases. Germline lookup yields CDR1 ENHRY and CDR2 SYGVKD. The chain's CDR3 is CAISALGVGNTGELFF. The CDR3 nucleotides read TGTGCCATCAGTGCTCTAGGAGTGGGTAATACCGGGGAGCTGTTTTTT.

The V call is TRBV25-1, the J call TRBJ2-1; weak D call: TRBD2 (7 bases). The CDR3 runs to 16 residues. Per the germline V gene, CDR1 is MGHDK and CDR2 is SYGVNS. V dropped 4 bases and J dropped 8 bases, with 21 bases sitting between them. In DNA form, the CDR3 reads TGTGCCAGCAGTGCTCATCAGGGGTCGCGGGAGTATGAGCAGTTCTTC. Translating it yields CASSAHQGSREYEQFF.

The gene calls are TRBV7-2 and TRBJ2-5; D unresolved. V was shortened by 2 bases and J by 1 base, with 5 bases between the two germline ends. In germline, CDR1 is SGHTA, CDR2 FQGNSA. This CDR3 region has 13 residues. CDR3 DNA: TGTGCCAGCAGCTTATGGGCCCAAGAGACCCAGTACTTC. Encoded protein: CASSLWAQETQYF. Complete variable domain (other parts from reference TRBV7-2 and TRBJ2-5): GAGVSQSPSNKVTEKGKDVELRCDPISGHTALYWYRQSLGQGLEFLIYFQGNSAPDKSGLPSDRFSAERTGGSVSTLTIQRTQQEDSAVYLCASSLWAQETQYFGPGTRLLVL.

The chain carries TRBV6-5 and TRBJ1-1, with unresolved D. With 6 bases removed from V and 2 bases from J, the gap between germline ends came to 13 bases. This CDR3 contains 14 residues. Germline CDR1 is MNHEY and CDR2 is SVGAGI. As DNA, the CDR3 is TGTGCCAGCAGCCTACACCTGATAAACACTGAAGCTTTCTTT. Protein sequence: CASSLHLINTEAFF.

The chain carries TRBV25-1 and TRBJ2-3; 7 bases fit TRBD2. The junction had 4 bases not matched to a gene; V was cut back by 3 bases and J by 1 base. This CDR3 has 15 residues. Germline V gene lookup returns CDR1 MGHDK and CDR2 SYGVNS. The CDR3 loop reads CASSEAGEGTDTQYF. CDR3 sequence (DNA): TGTGCCAGCAGTGAGGCGGGAGAAGGCACAGATACGCAGTATTTT.

The CDR3 here is CAISEHRDGDYGYTF. The CDR3 DNA sequence: TGTGCCATCAGTGAGCACAGGGATGGGGACTATGGCTACACCTTC. The rearrangement uses TRBV10-3 and TRBJ1-2; D might be TRBD1 (6 bases). Germline V gene sequence: CDR1 ENHRY, CDR2 SYGVKD. The CDR3 spans 15 residues. Trimming cost V 2 bases and J 3 bases, with 13 bases left between them.

CDR3 residues: CASSVTRNFLHEQYF. In nucleotides, the CDR3 is TGTGCCAGCAGTGTTACGCGGAACTTCCTCCACGAGCAGTACTTC. This chain uses TRBV6-5 with TRBJ2-7; D call uncertain. CDR1 and CDR2 (germline): MNHEY, SVGAGI. The V end was cut by 5 bases, the J end by 5 bases, with 19 bases between. This CDR3 contains 15 residues.

This clone appeared a few times. The J gene is TRBJ2-7, the V gene TRBV5-1; D remains ambiguous. The CDR3 runs to 15 residues. Germline assignment: CDR1 SGHRS and CDR2 YFSETQ. V lost 0 bases to trimming and J lost 2 bases, with 12 bases between them. The CDR3 DNA reads as TGCGCCAGCAGCTTGGGGGTAGGGTCGGCCTACGAGCAGTACTTC. Translating gives CASSLGVGSAYEQYF.

This clone was detected once. The chain employs TRBV29-1 and TRBJ1-1; a weak D match, TRBD1 (5 bases). CDR3 length: 14 residues. The germline gives CDR1 SQVTM, CDR2 ANQGSEA. Trimming left V 4 bases short and J 3 bases short, with 15 bases between. The CDR3 coding sequence is TGCAGCGTTGTAACCCAGAGGGGTGACACTGAAGCTTTCTTT. It translates to CSVVTQRGDTEAFF.

This chain joins TRBV5-1 and TRBJ2-2, with D tentatively TRBD1 (6 bases). The V gene lost 4 bases and the J gene lost 7 bases, with 20 bases spanning the gap. CDR1 and CDR2 (germline): SGHRS, YFSETQ. The CDR3 extends over 16 amino acids. In DNA form, the CDR3 reads TGCGCCAGCAGCCCCCGCTCAGGGGCGCGTAGCGGGGAGCTGTTTTTT. This translates into CASSPRSGARSGELFF.

The genes are TRBV4-3 and TRBJ2-3; D tentatively fits TRBD1 or TRBD2 (5 bases each). This CDR3 comprises 18 residues. Trimming left V 3 bases short and J 0 bases short, with 19 bases between. The germline gives CDR1 LGHNA, CDR2 YSLEER. CDR3 nucleotide sequence: TGCGCCAGCAGCCAGCATCCATCCCGGGACCTCAGCACAGATACGCAGTATTTT. This sequence encodes CASSQHPSRDLSTDTQYF.

The CDR3, as DNA: TGTGCCAGCAGTGCCAGACAGGGTCTTTACTCTGGAAACACCATATATTTT. It codes for CASSARQGLYSGNTIYF. The rearrangement uses TRBV2 and TRBJ1-3; 7 bases agree with TRBD1. The CDR3 runs 17 residues. V was clipped by 4 bases and J by 0 bases; unmatched bases: 9. Germline V gene lookup returns CDR1 SNHLY and CDR2 FYNNEI.

This clone was seen just once. The V gene is TRBV5-8, the J gene TRBJ2-7, with TRBD1 identical over 8 bases. The V segment lost 4 bases and the J segment 2 bases; nucleotides outside the gene matches: 8. The CDR3 loop spans 15 amino acids. The germline V gene has CDR1 SGHTS and CDR2 YDEGEE. In nucleotides, the CDR3 is TGTGCCAGCAGCCGGACAGGGTCTAGGCCCTACGAGCAGTACTTC. Protein sequence: CASSRTGSRPYEQYF. The full variable domain, its missing parts supplied by reference TRBV5-8 and TRBJ2-7, is EAGVTQSPTHLIKTRGQQATLRCSPISGHTSVYWYQQALGLGLQFLLWYDEGEERNRGNFPPRFSGRQFPNYSSELNVNALELEDSALYLCASSRTGSRPYEQYFGPGTRLTVT.

V and J are TRBV5-5 and TRBJ1-5; 7 positions match TRBD1. V trimming: 0 bases; J trimming: 0 bases; junction bases outside the gene matches: 3. The CDR3 runs 16 residues. Germline V CDR1 and CDR2: SGHKS, YYEKEE (reference sequence). This chain's CDR3 is CASSLVGGFSNQPQHF. The CDR3 DNA sequence: TGTGCCAGCAGCTTGGTAGGGGGCTTTAGCAATCAGCCCCAGCATTTT.

The V gene is TRBV6-1, the J gene TRBJ2-1; 8 bases are shared with TRBD1. Germline V gene sequence: CDR1 MNHNS, CDR2 SASEGT. V gave up 7 bases and J gave up 6 bases; unmatched junction bases: 11. The CDR3 is made up of 15 amino acids. In DNA, the CDR3 is TGTGCCAGCATTCCGGACAGGGCCACGATCAATGAGCAGTTCTTC. It is translated as CASIPDRATINEQFF.

The V and J genes are TRBV11-2 and TRBJ1-3; 10 bases map to TRBD1. Germline loops: CDR1 SGHAT, CDR2 FQNNGV. The V gene end was trimmed by 5 bases and the J gene end by 6 bases; junction bases not matched to a gene: 4. The CDR3 has 14 amino acids. For the CDR3, the DNA is TGTGCCAGCAGCCCCGGGACAGGGGAAAACACCATATATTTT. It is translated as CASSPGTGENTIYF.

The rearrangement joins TRBV4-3 to TRBJ2-1, with 9 nucleotides matching TRBD2. The CDR3 is made up of 20 amino acids. V was clipped by 3 bases and J by 0 bases; unmatched bases: 15. Per germline, CDR1 LGHNA and CDR2 YSLEER. The CDR3 spells CASSQKMTSGRPSSYNEQFF. CDR3 DNA: TGCGCCAGCAGCCAGAAAATGACTAGCGGACGACCTAGCTCCTACAATGAGCAGTTCTTC.

The chain carries TRBV11-2 and TRBJ2-3; D call uncertain. Trimming removed 2 bases at V and 0 bases at J, with 9 bases between. The CDR3 covers 15 residues. CDR1 SGHAT and CDR2 FQNNGV come from the germline V gene. The DNA of the CDR3 is TGTGCCAGCAGCTTAAGGGCCCTCAGCACAGATACGCAGTATTTT. As protein: CASSLRALSTDTQYF.

The sample holds a few counts of this clone. The rearrangement links TRBV19 to TRBJ2-1, with TRBD1 matching over 7 bases. Germline V CDR1 and CDR2: LNHDA, SQIVND (reference sequence). V gave up 6 bases and J gave up 7 bases; unmatched junction bases: 15. The CDR3 sequence is 16 residues long. The CDR3, as DNA: TGTGCCAGTAGCCCCTTCGGACAGGTTTCGATAAATGAGCAGTTCTTC. Its translation: CASSPFGQVSINEQFF.